The 5 T cell receptor beta chains listed next were all sequenced from one sample in a study of blood T cells in healthy people across ages. The authors ran a second PCR of roughly 6 to 11 cycles using a sample-barcoded 5' primer and a J-beta primer mix. TCRdb ran MiXCR on the 5' RACE reads and lists one entry per CDR3 protein. The sample lists more than 650,000 distinct CDR3 sequences, about a fifth occurring once. The specimen sequenced was blood. The receptors were gathered from a man in his 70s in good health.

The rearrangement links TRBV7-2 to TRBJ2-1, with D unresolved. The germline V and J ends were trimmed by 1 base and 15 bases, with 10 bases remaining between them. From germline, CDR1 is SGHTA and CDR2 FQGNSA. This CDR3 has 11 residues. This CDR3 is CASSLDLVRFF. Here the CDR3 DNA reads TGTGCCAGCAGCTTAGACCTAGTACGGTTCTTC. Variable domain in full (rest from reference TRBV7-2 and TRBJ2-1): GAGVSQSPSNKVTEKGKDVELRCDPISGHTALYWYRQSLGQGLEFLIYFQGNSAPDKSGLPSDRFSAERTGGSVSTLTIQRTQQEDSAVYLCASSLDLVRFFGPGTRLTVL.

The CDR3 region is CASNPTGLNTGELFF. The DNA for the CDR3 is TGTGCCAGCAACCCGACAGGTCTGAACACCGGGGAGCTGTTTTTT. The V gene is TRBV27, the J gene TRBJ2-2, with D possibly being TRBD1 (6 bases). CDR1 is MNHEY and CDR2 is SMNVEV in the germline V gene (reference sequence). The CDR3 sequence is 15 residues long. V dropped 7 bases and J dropped 1 base, with 13 bases sitting between them.

The chain is built from TRBV14 and TRBJ2-1; no reliable D call. The germline gives CDR1 SGHDN, CDR2 FVKESK. V lost 6 bases and J lost 7, with 16 bases in between. This CDR3 comprises 14 residues. The CDR3: CASSPGPHFNEQFF. For the CDR3, the DNA is TGTGCCAGCAGTCCCGGGCCCCATTTTAATGAGCAGTTCTTC.

The genes are TRBV5-1 and TRBJ2-3; TRBD2 aligns across 8 bases. V shed 0 bases and J 3 bases; nucleotides not matched to a gene: 6. Germline V gene data show CDR1 as SGHRS and CDR2 as YFSETQ. The CDR3 totals 16 residues. The CDR3 reads CASSLGAGGETDTQYF. As DNA, the CDR3 is TGCGCCAGCAGCTTGGGCGCGGGGGGCGAGACAGATACGCAGTATTTT.

The table lists this clonotype with a few counts. This chain joins TRBV7-9 and TRBJ1-1; 9 bases line up with TRBD1. The V segment lost 5 bases and the J segment 1 base; nucleotides outside the gene matches: 8. The CDR3 consists of 16 residues. The germline gives CDR1 SEHNR, CDR2 FQNEAQ (reference sequence). This chain's CDR3 is CASSVTGGWANTEAFF. The CDR3 DNA is TGTGCCAGCAGCGTGACAGGGGGGTGGGCGAACACTGAAGCTTTCTTT.